These 30 T cell receptor beta chains originate from one sample sequenced in a study of control samples from healthy donors and cancer patients. Method: immunoSEQ multiplex PCR; TCRdb's copy keeps in-frame clones and lacks some. Altogether about 140,000 clones are present, approximately 94% being singletons, with the ten largest covering around 13%. The sequenced sample was blood. These receptors all stem from a man in his forties or fifties in good health.

This chain joins TRBV5-5 and TRBJ2-2, with D possibly matching TRBD2 (5 bases). The CDR3 covers 15 residues. CDR1 SGHKS and CDR2 YYEKEE come from the germline V gene (reference sequence). Trimming took 4 bases from V and 5 from J, leaving 15 bases between them. CDR3 protein: CASSQPGKGTGELFF. As DNA, the CDR3 is TGTGCCAGCAGCCAGCCGGGGAAAGGGACCGGGGAGCTGTTTTTT.

The chain carries TRBV4-2 and TRBJ2-7; 9 bases match TRBD2. The CDR3 is made up of 18 amino acids. Looked up from germline, CDR1 is LGHNA and CDR2 is YNFKEQ. Trimming cost V 1 base and J 5 bases; bases outside gene matches: 15. The CDR3 is CASSQVGNVVASGNEQYF. In nucleotides, the CDR3 is TGTGCCAGCAGCCAAGTGGGTAACGTGGTAGCTAGCGGGAACGAGCAGTACTTC.

The chain is built from TRBV5-8 and TRBJ2-1, with 8 bases lining up with TRBD2. Germline V lookup: CDR1 SGHTS, CDR2 YDEGEE. CDR3 length equals 12 residues. J gave up 6 bases and V 7 bases, and 3 bases lay outside the gene matches. The CDR3 nucleotides read TGTGCCAGCCCCGGGGGGGGCAATGAGCAGTTCTTC. As protein: CASPGGGNEQFF.

J is TRBJ1-2 and V is TRBV9; 9 positions agree with TRBD1. The V segment lost 3 bases and the J segment 8 bases; nucleotides outside the gene matches: 8. This CDR3 is built from 14 residues. CDR1 and CDR2 (germline): SGDLS, YYNGEE. This CDR3 reads CASSGTGAVEGYTF. CDR3 bases: TGTGCCAGCAGCGGGACAGGGGCTGTGGAAGGCTACACCTTC.

The J gene is TRBJ1-2, the V gene TRBV6-5; 7 bases are a match to TRBD1. The trim removed 5 bases at V and 4 bases at J, leaving 7 bases unmatched. CDR1 MNHEY and CDR2 SVGAGI come from the germline V gene. This CDR3 spans 14 amino acids. The CDR3 nucleotides read TGTGCCAGCAGTAAGGGACAGTGGCCCTATGGCTACACCTTC. Translation gives CASSKGQWPYGYTF.

The chain joins TRBV9 to TRBJ1-3; TRBD1 might be the D (6 bases). Trimming pared 2 bases from V and 4 bases from J, leaving 10 bases between. This CDR3 has 14 amino acids. Germline V gives CDR1 SGDLS, CDR2 YYNGEE. For the CDR3, the DNA is TGTGCCAGCAGCGTTCCAGGGGCGGGAAACACCATATATTTT. It yields the protein CASSVPGAGNTIYF.

The chain recombines TRBV3-1 (or the pseudogene TRBV3-2) with TRBJ2-5, with D maybe TRBD1 (6 bases). CDR3 size: 15 residues. Germline CDR1 LGHDT, CDR2 YNNKEL (reference sequence). Trimming left V 3 bases short and J 0 bases short, with 11 bases between. As DNA, the CDR3 is TGTGCCAGCAGCCATAAATCAGGGGACCAAGAGACCCAGTACTTC. Encoded protein: CASSHKSGDQETQYF.

The chain has TRBV29-1 and TRBJ2-5; TRBD2 agrees at 8 bases. The CDR3 runs to 16 residues. The ends lost 4 bases at V and 2 bases at J; junction bases unmatched: 12. Germline V gene lookup returns CDR1 SQVTM and CDR2 ANQGSEA. Here the CDR3 DNA reads TGCAGCGTTGTACCTAGAGAGCGGGGGACGCAAGAGACCCAGTACTTC. Translation gives CSVVPRERGTQETQYF. The full variable domain, with the rest looked up from reference TRBV29-1 and TRBJ2-5, is SAVISQKPSRDICQRGTSLTIQCQVDSQVTMMFWYRQQPGQSLTLIATANQGSEATYESGFVIDKFPISRPNLTFSTLTVSNMSPEDSSIYLCSVVPRERGTQETQYFGPGTRLLVL.

The gene calls are TRBV5-4 and TRBJ2-1, with 10 bases fitting TRBD2. CDR1 is SGHNT, CDR2 YYREEE, per germline (reference sequence). CDR3 size: 15 residues. With 4 bases clipped from V and 4 bases from J, the junction kept 5 bases outside the gene matches. The CDR3 DNA reads TGTGCCAGCAGCGTAGCGGGGGGTTCGTACAATGAGCAGTTCTTC. It encodes CASSVAGGSYNEQFF.

V and J are TRBV11-2 and TRBJ1-6, with 9 nucleotides matching TRBD1. The V gene end was trimmed by 3 bases and the J gene end by 5 bases; junction bases not matched to a gene: 5. The V gene's germline CDR1 is SGHAT and CDR2 FQNNGV. The length of the CDR3 is 16 residues. CDR3 DNA: TGTGCCAGCAGCTTTCGTGGACAGGGGCATAATTCACCCCTCCACTTT. Translation: CASSFRGQGHNSPLHF.

The V call is TRBV27, the J call TRBJ2-1, with D perhaps TRBD1 (6 bases). Per germline, CDR1 MNHEY and CDR2 SMNVEV (reference sequence). The CDR3 length is 15 residues. V was pared by 7 bases and J by 5 bases, with 18 bases between. CDR3 nucleotide sequence: TGTGCCAGCAAAGTAGGACAGAAAAGTAACAATGAGCAGTTCTTC. Protein sequence: CASKVGQKSNNEQFF.

The chain links TRBV5-4 to TRBJ1-2, with D tentatively TRBD1 (6 bases). There are 14 residues in the CDR3. Germline V gene data show CDR1 as SGHNT and CDR2 as YYREEE (reference sequence). The ends were cut back, 4 bases at V and 0 bases at J, with 10 bases in the middle. CDR3 amino acids: CASSPDSSNYGYTF. Here the CDR3 DNA reads TGTGCCAGCAGCCCGGACAGTTCTAACTATGGCTACACCTTC.

This chain uses TRBV5-6 with TRBJ1-5; tentative D call: TRBD1 (6 bases). CDR1 is SGHDT, CDR2 YYEEEE, per germline. The ends were cut back, 3 bases at V and 7 bases at J, with 8 bases in the middle. The length of the CDR3 is 12 residues. This CDR3 is CASSSTGQPQHF. DNA for the CDR3: TGTGCCAGCAGCTCTACAGGGCAGCCCCAGCATTTT.

J is TRBJ2-7 and V is TRBV5-6; a weak D match, TRBD1 (5 bases). Looked up from germline, CDR1 is SGHDT and CDR2 is YYEEEE. V shed 3 bases and J shed 2 bases, with 15 bases lying between them. The CDR3 is 15 amino acids. The CDR3 loop reads CASSSDSILAYEQYF. In nucleotides, the CDR3 is TGTGCCAGCAGCTCTGACAGTATCTTAGCCTACGAGCAGTACTTC.

The rearrangement uses TRBV28 and TRBJ1-4; D is ambiguous. The CDR3 extends over 13 amino acids. CDR1 and CDR2 from the germline V gene are MDHEN and SYDVKM. V was shortened by 3 bases and J by 1 base, with 3 bases between the two germline ends. This CDR3 reads CASSFRTNEKLFF. The CDR3 nucleotides read TGTGCCAGCAGTTTTCGAACTAATGAAAAACTGTTTTTT.

The gene calls are TRBV7-6 and TRBJ2-5; D not resolved. From germline, CDR1 is SGHVS and CDR2 FNYEAQ. The CDR3 consists of 13 residues. Trimming took off 3 bases at V and 1 base at J, with 6 bases between the two ends. The CDR3 nucleotides are TGTGCCAGCAGCTTGTCGGTCCAAGAGACCCAGTACTTC. Amino acids: CASSLSVQETQYF.

This clone has just one count. The genes are TRBV7-3 and TRBJ1-2; TRBD1 matches 7 bases. This CDR3 has 15 residues. Unmatched junction bases numbered 8, after V lost 0 bases and J lost 7 bases. CDR1 and CDR2 from the germline V gene are SGHTA and FQGTGA. The DNA for the CDR3 is TGTGCCAGCAGCTTAACCCCAGGGGGACCTATTGGCTACACCTTC. Protein sequence: CASSLTPGGPIGYTF.

This sequence joins TRBV7-9 and TRBJ2-5; 8 bases fit TRBD2. In germline, CDR1 is SEHNR, CDR2 FQNEAQ (reference sequence). Trimming removed 4 bases from V and 1 base from J; junction bases left unmatched: 8. The length of the CDR3 is 16 residues. Written as DNA, the CDR3 is TGTGCCAGCAGCTCGATGAAAACTAGCGGCCAAGAGACCCAGTACTTC. Its translation: CASSSMKTSGQETQYF.

This clone was detected once. The gene calls are TRBV19 and TRBJ1-1; TRBD1 is a possible D gene (6 bases). V lost 3 bases and J 5 bases, leaving 16 bases between the germline ends. The CDR3 consists of 15 residues. From germline, CDR1 is LNHDA and CDR2 SQIVND (reference sequence). CDR3 DNA sequence: TGTGCCAGTAGTATCGTACCGGGGGGCGGGACTGAAGCTTTCTTT. Encoded protein: CASSIVPGGGTEAFF. The variable domain in full, completed from reference TRBV19 and TRBJ1-1, reads DGGITQSPKYLFRKEGQNVTLSCEQNLNHDAMYWYRQDPGQGLRLIYYSQIVNDFQKGDIAEGYSVSREKKESFPLTVTSAQKNPTAFYLCASSIVPGGGTEAFFGQGTRLTVV.

Regarding this clone: A read error may account for a junction end that differs from germline. The rearrangement links TRBV12-3 or TRBV12-4 to TRBJ1-2; D remains unclear. This CDR3 spans 13 amino acids. CDR3 bases: TGTGCCAGCAAGCCCCCGGGGTACTATGACTACACCTTC. Its protein product is CASKPPGYYDYTF.

The V gene is TRBV7-2, the J gene TRBJ2-3, with D possibly TRBD2 on 5 matching bases. This CDR3 is 18 amino acids long. V gave up 4 bases and J gave up 0 bases, with 20 bases separating them. Germline CDR1 reads SGHTA; CDR2 reads FQGNSA. CDR3 nucleotides: TGTGCCAGCAGCTCTCGGCCCCCAGCGGATTCTAGCACAGATACGCAGTATTTT. Amino acids: CASSSRPPADSSTDTQYF.

The rearrangement joins TRBV28 to TRBJ2-5, with 8 bases aligning to TRBD1. The germline V gene has CDR1 MDHEN and CDR2 SYDVKM. The CDR3 loop spans 18 amino acids. J was trimmed by 4 bases and V by 5 bases; bases with no gene match: 18. CDR3 loop: CASSTHRTGGLLGETQYF. The DNA of the CDR3 is TGTGCCAGCAGTACACACCGAACAGGGGGTCTTTTAGGAGAGACCCAGTACTTC.

This clone is a singleton in its sample. The rearrangement joins TRBV14 to TRBJ1-1; 10 bases are shared with TRBD1. The CDR3 has 11 amino acids. Germline V CDR1 and CDR2: SGHDN, FVKESK. The J segment lost 11 bases and the V segment lost 8 bases, leaving 5 bases of the junction unmatched. CDR3 residues: CASSRQGAAFF. CDR3 DNA: TGTGCCAGCTCGAGACAGGGGGCCGCTTTCTTT.

The chain couples TRBV7-9 to TRBJ2-7, with TRBD1 matching over 7 bases. Trimming removed 5 bases from V and 5 bases from J; junction bases left unmatched: 12. Germline V gene sequence: CDR1 SEHNR, CDR2 FQNEAQ (reference sequence). The CDR3 runs 15 residues. The CDR3 region is CASSPLWDSLHEQYF. The CDR3 DNA sequence: TGTGCCAGCAGCCCCCTATGGGACAGTCTCCACGAGCAGTACTTC.

J is TRBJ1-3 and V is TRBV7-8; no clear D gene. V lost 3 bases and J 2 bases, leaving 5 bases between the germline ends. The germline V gene encodes CDR1 SGHVS and CDR2 FQNEAQ. The CDR3 has 13 residues. CDR3 sequence reads: CASSFRAGNTIYF. In nucleotides, the CDR3 is TGTGCCAGCAGCTTCCGGGCTGGAAACACCATATATTTT.

The genes are TRBV19 and TRBJ2-7, with TRBD1 identical over 11 bases. Unmatched junction bases numbered 13, after V lost 3 bases and J lost 6 bases. The germline V gene encodes CDR1 LNHDA and CDR2 SQIVND (reference sequence). CDR3 length: 17 residues. The CDR3 DNA is TGTGCCAGTAGTATGAGGGGGACAGGGGGACGGGCCGGCGAGCAGTACTTC. Translating gives CASSMRGTGGRAGEQYF.

The V and J genes are TRBV5-5 and TRBJ1-5; 8 positions match TRBD1. The CDR3 is 15 amino acids. V gave up 2 bases and J gave up 4 bases; unmatched junction bases: 5. Germline V lookup: CDR1 SGHKS, CDR2 YYEKEE (reference sequence). The CDR3 DNA reads TGTGCCAGCAGCTTAAGGACAGGGATTAATCAGCCCCAGCATTTT. This gives the protein CASSLRTGINQPQHF.

There are a few counts of this clone. The chain has TRBV6-5 and TRBJ1-1, with 7 bases fitting TRBD1. The CDR3 runs 12 residues. The germline V gene has CDR1 MNHEY and CDR2 SVGAGI. V was clipped by 10 bases and J by 4 bases; unmatched bases: 6. The CDR3 region has the DNA TGTGCCACCTACAGGGGCCTCACTGAAGCTTTCTTT. Translating gives CATYRGLTEAFF.

This chain uses TRBV30 with TRBJ1-2, with D unclear. Germline V CDR1 and CDR2: GTSNPN, SVGIG (reference sequence). Trimming left V 2 bases short and J 2 bases short, with 24 bases between. This CDR3 is 18 amino acids long. The CDR3 nucleotides read TGTGCCTGGAGTTTACGAAGCACACAGAGATATTTAAACTATGGCTACACCTTC. Encoded protein: CAWSLRSTQRYLNYGYTF.

The V call is TRBV10-3, the J call TRBJ1-2; 12 positions match TRBD1. The CDR3 length is 14 residues. Germline CDR1 ENHRY, CDR2 SYGVKD. Trimming removed 5 bases from V and 8 bases from J; junction bases left unmatched: 6. CDR3 in amino acids: CAISPGQGAEGYTF. CDR3 bases: TGTGCCATCAGTCCGGGACAGGGGGCTGAGGGCTACACCTTC.